The rows below give T cell receptor beta chains drawn from one sample of a study of CD8 T cells in Susac syndrome. TCRdb itself ran the immunoSEQ multiplex PCR reads through MiXCR, one entry per CDR3 protein. The sample records about 130,000 distinct CDR3 sequences, about 96% being singletons. Sequencing was performed on CD4+ T cells from PBMCs. The receptor source for this set is a human donor in good health. Both conserved end residues are part of each CDR3. A D gene is named only where the DNA matches it firmly. Clone size is not always given. Where it is, it says once, few, many or a class for expanded clones.

>.|14|TRBJ1-2|TRBV12-3/TRBV12-4|.
TGTGCCAGCAGTTTATCCCTCCGGACCCTTGGCTACACCTTC
CASSLSLRTLGYTF
>.|16|TRBJ2-4|TRBV3-1|.
TGTGCCAGCAGCCAAGTGGGCGAGGGGCCCCGAAACATTCAGTACTTC
CASSQVGEGPRNIQYF
>.|14|TRBJ2-3|TRBV29-1|.
TGCAGCGTTGAGGGGGGAGATAACACAGATACGCAGTATTTT
CSVEGGDNTDTQYF
>.|14|TRBJ2-7|TRBV5-1|.
TGCGCCAGCACCCGGGCAGGGATGAAGGACGAGCAGTACTTC
CASTRAGMKDEQYF
>TRBD1|16|TRBJ2-1|TRBV27|.
TGTGCCAGCAGCCCTTTCGGGACAGGGGGCTTCGTTTCGCAGTTCTTC
CASSPFGTGGFVSQFF
>.|13|TRBJ1-5|TRBV6-5|once
TGTGCCAGCAGGCTTACGGAGGATCAGCCCCAGCATTTT
CASRLTEDQPQHF
>.|16|TRBJ1-3|TRBV6-6|.
TGTGCCAGCAGTGACCTCACAGGTTCCTCTGGAAACACCATATATTTT
CASSDLTGSSGNTIYF
>.|16|TRBJ2-6|TRBV3-1|.
TGTGCCAGCAGCCAACTATCCCGCTCTGGGGCCAACGTCCTGACTTTC
CASSQLSRSGANVLTF
>.|15|TRBJ1-2|TRBV7-9|.
TGTGCCAGCAGCCCAACCGGGGGGCAGGTCCGTGGCTACACCTTC
CASSPTGGQVRGYTF
>.|13|TRBJ2-3|TRBV6-5|.
TGTGCCAGCAGTCGTAAGGGCTCAGATACGCAGTATTTT
CASSRKGSDTQYF
>.|11|TRBJ2-1|TRBV19|.
TGTGCCAGTAGTTTTTACAATGAGCAGTTCTTC
CASSFYNEQFF
>TRBD2|10|TRBJ2-1|TRBV29-1|.
TGCAGCGTTGACAGCGGGAGAGGGATCTTC
CSVDSGRGIF
>.|14|TRBJ1-3|TRBV15|.
TGTGCCACCAGCAGAGACACATCTGGAAACACCATATATTTT
CATSRDTSGNTIYF
>TRBD2|15|TRBJ2-2|TRBV20-1|.
TGCAGTGCTAGTGCGGGGACTAGCTTCACCGGGGAGCTGTTTTTT
CSASAGTSFTGELFF
>.|15|TRBJ2-5|TRBV4-1|.
TGCGCCAGCAGCCAATACGGGCGGGGCCAAGAGACCCAGTACTTC
CASSQYGRGQETQYF
>.|17|TRBJ2-2|TRBV5-1|.
TGCGCCAGCAGCATCCCTCCTAGCGTCGCTAACACCGGGGAGCTGTTTTTT
CASSIPPSVANTGELFF
>TRBD1|16|TRBJ1-3|TRBV2|.
TGTGCCAGCAGTGAGGTACAGGGGGTATCTGGAAACACCATATATTTT
CASSEVQGVSGNTIYF
>.|12|TRBJ2-2|TRBV12-5|.
TGTGCTAGTGGTTTGGGAATCGGGGAGCTGTTTTTT
CASGLGIGELFF
>TRBD1|16|TRBJ1-2|TRBV7-9|once
TGTGCCAGCAGCTCTAGGGCGGGCAGGGGGTCTGATGGCTACACCTTC
CASSSRAGRGSDGYTF
>TRBD2|12|TRBJ2-7|TRBV28|.
TGTGCCAGCAAAACTAGCGTCTACGAGCAGTACTTC
CASKTSVYEQYF
>TRBD2|15|TRBJ2-7|TRBV20-1|.
TGCAGTGCTAGAGATTTGGGGGAGGGCCTTCGGGAGCAGTACTTC
CSARDLGEGLREQYF
>TRBD2|13|TRBJ2-7|TRBV2|.
TGTGCCAGCAGATCAGCGGGGTCCTACGAGCAGTACTTC
CASRSAGSYEQYF
>.|13|TRBJ2-2|TRBV5-1|.
TGCGCCAGCAGCTGGGGGACAATCGGGGAGCTGTTTTTT
CASSWGTIGELFF
>.|14|TRBJ2-7|TRBV4-1|.
TGCGCCAGCAGCCAGACAGGCCTTTCCTACGAGCAGTACTTC
CASSQTGLSYEQYF
>.|11|TRBJ2-2|TRBV7-2|.
TGTGCCAGTACGGGTGGCGGGGAGCTGTTTTTT
CASTGGGELFF
>.|15|TRBJ2-1|TRBV29-1|.
TGCAGCGTTTCCGGCGGGCAGAGCTCCTACAATGAGCAGTTCTTC
CSVSGGQSSYNEQFF
>.|12|TRBJ1-2|TRBV28|.
TGTGCCAGCAGTCGAGCTAACTATGGCTACACCTTC
CASSRANYGYTF
>TRBD2|15|TRBJ2-2|TRBV20-1|.
TGCAGCCTCTCCCCGGGGCTAGCGGGAAATGGGGAGCTGTTTTTT
CSLSPGLAGNGELFF
>TRBD1|13|TRBJ2-1|TRBV19|.
TGTGCCAGTAGTTCCCAACAGGGGACACAGCAGTTCTTC
CASSSQQGTQQFF
>TRBD1|14|TRBJ1-1|TRBV19|.
TGTGCCAGTAGTACACGACAGGGGAACACTGAAGCTTTCTTT
CASSTRQGNTEAFF
>.|12|TRBJ2-1|TRBV30|.
TGTGCCTGGAGTGTTCCTTACAATGAGCAGTTCTTC
CAWSVPYNEQFF
>TRBD1|14|TRBJ2-7|TRBV18|.
TGTGCCAGCTCACTTGGACAGGGGTATGGCGAGCAGTACTTC
CASSLGQGYGEQYF
>.|16|TRBJ2-1|TRBV4-2|once
TGTGCCAGCAGCCATCTAAAATCGGGCGGATACAATGAGCAGTTCTTC
CASSHLKSGGYNEQFF
>.|12|TRBJ2-3|TRBV12-3/TRBV12-4|.
TGTGCCAGCACTCCCCAGGGGGATACGCAGTATTTT
CASTPQGDTQYF
>.|15|TRBJ2-1|TRBV5-1|.
TGCGCCAGCAGCTTGCGGACGGACGCCTACAATGAGCAGTTCTTC
CASSLRTDAYNEQFF
>TRBD1|12|TRBJ2-7|TRBV3-1|few
TGTGCCAGCAGTCGGACAGGGGACGAGCAGTACTTC
CASSRTGDEQYF
>TRBD1|17|TRBJ1-1|TRBV24-1|.
TGTGCCACCAGTGAGCGTCGGGACAGGGACATGAACACTGAAGCTTTCTTT
CATSERRDRDMNTEAFF
>.|9|TRBJ2-7|TRBV23-1|.
TGCGCCACTTACTACGAGCAGTACTTC
CATYYEQYF
>.|16|TRBJ2-5|TRBV4-2|.
TGTGCCAGCAGCCAAGATGTCGGACATTCCCTAGAGACCCAGTACTTC
CASSQDVGHSLETQYF
>.|13|TRBJ2-1|TRBV28|once
TGTGCCAGCAAGGGGGGCTCCTACAATGAGCAGTTCTTC
CASKGGSYNEQFF
>.|12|TRBJ1-1|TRBV29-1|.
TGCAGCGTCTCACCAGGGTCTTCTGAAGCTTTCTTT
CSVSPGSSEAFF
>.|15|TRBJ2-7|TRBV5-1|.
TGCGCCAGCAGCGGGGACACCGCAGGTCCCTACGAGCAGTACTTC
CASSGDTAGPYEQYF
>.|13|TRBJ2-5|TRBV7-2|.
TGTGCCAGCAGCCCGAACCCCCAAGAGACCCAGTACTTC
CASSPNPQETQYF
>TRBD1|15|TRBJ2-1|TRBV5-1|.
TGCGCCAGCAGCACAACCGGGACAGCCTACAATGAGCAGTTCTTC
CASSTTGTAYNEQFF
>.|16|TRBJ2-4|TRBV6-5|.
TGTGCCAGCAGTTCGGGGACCGACTCGGCCAAAAACATTCAGTACTTC
CASSSGTDSAKNIQYF
>.|11|TRBJ2-2|TRBV2|few
TGTGCCAGCAGGAACACCGGGGAGCTGTTTTTT
CASRNTGELFF
>.|12|TRBJ2-7|TRBV2|.
TGTGCCAGCAGTGTTGTACTATTGGAGCAGTACTTC
CASSVVLLEQYF
>TRBD1|14|TRBJ2-1|TRBV7-2|.
TGTGCCAGCTCCAAGGGACAGGGTGGTAATGAGCAGTTCTTC
CASSKGQGGNEQFF
>.|14|TRBJ1-1|TRBV12-3/TRBV12-4|.
TGTGCCAGCAGTTTCGATGGGTGGGTCACTGAAGCTTTCTTT
CASSFDGWVTEAFF
>.|13|TRBJ1-4|TRBV18|.
TGTGCCAGCTCCCCGGGGCGTAATGAAAAACTGTTTTTT
CASSPGRNEKLFF
>TRBD1|13|TRBJ2-3|TRBV7-2|.
TGTGCCAGCAGCTCGGGACAGACAGATACGCAGTATTTT
CASSSGQTDTQYF
>.|13|TRBJ1-1|TRBV6-2/TRBV6-3|.
TGTGCCAGCAGTCCAACGACATTCACTGAAGCTTTCTTT
CASSPTTFTEAFF
>.|13|TRBJ1-1|TRBV3-1|.
TGTGCCAGCAGCCGGTGGACGAACACTGAAGCTTTCTTT
CASSRWTNTEAFF
>TRBD2|16|TRBJ2-7|TRBV4-1|.
TGCGCCAGCAGCCAAGCGCGGACTAGCGGGTCCCACGAGCAGTACTTC
CASSQARTSGSHEQYF
>.|13|TRBJ1-2|TRBV19|.
TGTGCCAGTAGTCCAGGCGGCGTATATGGCTACACCTTC
CASSPGGVYGYTF
>.|15|TRBJ2-5|TRBV28|.
TGTGCCAGCAGGCTGGGTCGGGCATGGGGAGAGACCCAGTACTTC
CASRLGRAWGETQYF
>.|15|TRBJ1-5|TRBV28|.
TGTGCCAGCAGTTCGAGGTTATATAGCAATCAGCCCCAGCATTTT
CASSSRLYSNQPQHF
>TRBD1|14|TRBJ1-2|TRBV5-1|.
TGCGCCAGCAGCTTGGTTACAGGGGATTATGGCTACACCTTC
CASSLVTGDYGYTF